Given below is one T cell receptor beta chain in context. As yet, its antigen is unknown. This specimen includes other DNA sequences encoding the same CDR3. Caucasian adults living in Nashville, Tennessee, provided all samples. This entry is derived from a study of shared clonotypes between healthy human individuals. Trimming left V 0 bases short and J 0 bases short, with 6 bases between. CDR3 length equals 14 residues. Germline loops: CDR1 SGHRS, CDR2 YFSETQ. Overall study findings and caveats: Generation probabilities were higher for clonotypes shared across all four sorted-subset donors than for unshared ones. Naive CD4 clonotypes overlapped across several donors at approximately 5.5%. Among donors, sharing of clonotypes was expected to be affected by sequencing depth.

The method was immunoSEQ multiplex PCR; TCRdb's version includes in-frame clones alone and lacks a portion of them. The top ten hold 1.4% of the sample, which has about 1 million clones, approximately 76% seen once. Sequencing used memory CD4+ T cells sorted from blood. Subset meaning: CD45RA-negative fraction. This receptor was obtained from a man in his late teens or twenties in good health. V and J are TRBV5-1 and TRBJ1-1, with D unresolved. As DNA, the CDR3 is TGCGCCAGCAGCTTGGAAGGGATGAACACTGAAGCTTTCTTT. Protein sequence: CASSLEGMNTEAFF.